This T cell receptor beta chain was obtained from a study of regulatory T cells in long-lasting Graves disease. Researchers made TCR beta libraries by using iRepertoire HTBI primers and running Arm-PCR on CDR3 regions. TCRdb used MiXCR to reprocess the multiplex PCR reads, holding one entry per CDR3 protein. The data show 430,000 or so distinct CDR3 sequences, around a fifth seen once. Germline V gene data show CDR1 as KGHSH and CDR2 as LQKENI. V lost 0 bases to trimming and J lost 4 bases; unmatched junction nucleotides: 1. The CDR3 loop spans 14 amino acids. Study-level points and caveats: Examination was confined to peripheral blood, excluding thyroid tissue.

The time point denotes: persistent/refractory GD, antithyroid drugs over 5 years with positive TRAb. Isolated PBMC RNA provided the starting material for the TCR library. Graves' disease diagnosis was established per American Thyroid Association guidelines. Roughly 9.8 milliliters of peripheral blood went into EDTA tubes. On this clonotype itself: Its antigen is unknown.

The source is a female donor with Graves disease. V is TRBV18 and J is TRBJ2-7; 9 nucleotides match TRBD1. Material: peripheral blood mononuclear cells (PBMCs), obtained when the disease was refractory, from a patient treated with antithyroid drugs. The CDR3 DNA reads TGTGCCAGCTCACCACCACAGGGGGCTTACGAGCAGTACTTC. It translates to CASSPPQGAYEQYF.